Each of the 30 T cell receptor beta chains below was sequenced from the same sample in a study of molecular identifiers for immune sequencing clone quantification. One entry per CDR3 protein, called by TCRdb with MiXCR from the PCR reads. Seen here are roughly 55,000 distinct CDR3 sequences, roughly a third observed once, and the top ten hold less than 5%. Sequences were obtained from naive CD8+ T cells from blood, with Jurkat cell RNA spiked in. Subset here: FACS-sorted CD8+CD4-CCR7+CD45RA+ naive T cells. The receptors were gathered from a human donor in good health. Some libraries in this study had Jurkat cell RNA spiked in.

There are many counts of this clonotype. CDR3 sequence (DNA): TGTGCCAGCAGCTTAGTCCGGGACTCTGGAAACACCATATATTTT. It encodes CASSLVRDSGNTIYF. J is TRBJ1-3 and V is TRBV5-6; D gene ambiguous. V was trimmed by 2 bases and J by 0 bases, leaving 9 bases between them. The CDR3 covers 15 residues. Per germline, CDR1 SGHDT and CDR2 YYEEEE.

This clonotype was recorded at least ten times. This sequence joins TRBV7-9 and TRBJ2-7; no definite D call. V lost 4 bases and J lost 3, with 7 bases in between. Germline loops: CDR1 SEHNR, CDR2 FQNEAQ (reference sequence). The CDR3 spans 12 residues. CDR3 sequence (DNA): TGTGCCAGCAGCTCGGTCGTCTACGAGCAGTACTTC. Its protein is CASSSVVYEQYF. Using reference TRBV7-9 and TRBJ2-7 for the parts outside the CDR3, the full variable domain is DTGVSQNPRHKITKRGQNVTFRCDPISEHNRLYWYRQTLGQGPEFLTYFQNEAQLEKSRLLSDRFSAERPKGSFSTLEIQRTEQGDSAMYLCASSSVVYEQYFGPGTRLTVT.

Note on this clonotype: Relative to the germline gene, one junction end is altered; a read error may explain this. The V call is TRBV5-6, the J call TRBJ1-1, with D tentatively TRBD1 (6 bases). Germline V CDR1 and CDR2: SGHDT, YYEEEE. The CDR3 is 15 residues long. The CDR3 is CASSLGQQMYTEAFF. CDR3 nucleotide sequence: TGTGCCAGCAGTTTGGGACAACAAATGTACACTGAAGCTTTCTTT.

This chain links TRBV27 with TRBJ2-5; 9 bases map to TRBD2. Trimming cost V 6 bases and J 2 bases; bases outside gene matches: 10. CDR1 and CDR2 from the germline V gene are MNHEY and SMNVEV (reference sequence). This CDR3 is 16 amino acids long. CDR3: CASRDLSGSPQETQYF. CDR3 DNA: TGTGCCAGCAGGGACCTTAGCGGGAGCCCACAAGAGACCCAGTACTTC.

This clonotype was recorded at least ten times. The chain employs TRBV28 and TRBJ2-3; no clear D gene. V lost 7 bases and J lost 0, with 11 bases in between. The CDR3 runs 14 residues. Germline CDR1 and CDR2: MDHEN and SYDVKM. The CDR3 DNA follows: TGTGCCAGCAATCCACCGGCTAGCACAGATACGCAGTATTTT. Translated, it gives CASNPPASTDTQYF.

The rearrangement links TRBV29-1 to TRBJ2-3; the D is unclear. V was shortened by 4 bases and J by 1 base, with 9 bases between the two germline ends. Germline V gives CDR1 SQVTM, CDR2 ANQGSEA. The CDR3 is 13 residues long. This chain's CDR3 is CSVGVKGTDTQYF. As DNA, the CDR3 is TGCAGCGTTGGTGTGAAAGGCACAGATACGCAGTATTTT.

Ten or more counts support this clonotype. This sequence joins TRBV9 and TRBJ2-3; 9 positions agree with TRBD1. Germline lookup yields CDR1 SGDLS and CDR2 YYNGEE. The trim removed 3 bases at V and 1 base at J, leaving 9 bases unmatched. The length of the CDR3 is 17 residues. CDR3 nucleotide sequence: TGTGCCAGCAGCGCCCCACACAGGGGGCCGGGCACAGATACGCAGTATTTT. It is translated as CASSAPHRGPGTDTQYF.

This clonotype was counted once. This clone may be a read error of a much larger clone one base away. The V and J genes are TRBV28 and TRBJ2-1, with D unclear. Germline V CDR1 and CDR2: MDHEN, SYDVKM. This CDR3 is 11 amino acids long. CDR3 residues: CASRLFEEQFF. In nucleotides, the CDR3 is TGTGCCAGCAGATTATTTGAGGAGCAGTTCTTC.

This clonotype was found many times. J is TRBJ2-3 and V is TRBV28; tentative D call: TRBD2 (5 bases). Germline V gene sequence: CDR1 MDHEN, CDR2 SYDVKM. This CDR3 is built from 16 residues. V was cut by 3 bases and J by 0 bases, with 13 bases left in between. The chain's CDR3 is CASSLRASLSTDTQYF. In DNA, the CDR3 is TGTGCCAGCAGTTTGCGGGCTAGCCTGAGCACAGATACGCAGTATTTT.

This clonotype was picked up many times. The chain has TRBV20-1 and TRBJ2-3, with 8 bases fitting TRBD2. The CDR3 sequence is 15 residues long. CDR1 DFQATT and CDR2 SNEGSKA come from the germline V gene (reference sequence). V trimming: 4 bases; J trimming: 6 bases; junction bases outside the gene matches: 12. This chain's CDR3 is CSATESKRELDTQYF. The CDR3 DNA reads TGCAGTGCTACCGAGTCGAAGCGGGAGTTGGATACGCAGTATTTT.

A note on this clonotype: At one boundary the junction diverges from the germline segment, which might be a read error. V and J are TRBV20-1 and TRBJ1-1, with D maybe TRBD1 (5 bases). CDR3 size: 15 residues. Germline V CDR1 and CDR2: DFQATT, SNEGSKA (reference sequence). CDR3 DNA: TGCTGTGCTAGAGATCTCGGAGACAGTGGAGTTGAAGCTTTCTTT. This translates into CCARDLGDSGVEAFF.

The CDR3 region is CASSQTGGRLETQYF. The CDR3 nucleotides are TGTGCCAGCAGCCAAACCGGGGGGCGATTGGAGACCCAGTACTTC. The V call is TRBV28, the J call TRBJ2-5; weak D call: TRBD2 (7 bases). CDR1 MDHEN and CDR2 SYDVKM come from the germline V gene. The V gene lost 6 bases and the J gene lost 5 bases, with 19 bases spanning the gap. This CDR3 is 15 amino acids long.

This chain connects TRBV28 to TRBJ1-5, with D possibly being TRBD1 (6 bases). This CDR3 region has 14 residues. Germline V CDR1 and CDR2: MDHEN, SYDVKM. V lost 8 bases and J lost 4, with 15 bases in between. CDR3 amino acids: CASDRPSPNQPQHF. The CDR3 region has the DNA TGTGCCAGCGACAGGCCTTCACCGAATCAGCCCCAGCATTTT.

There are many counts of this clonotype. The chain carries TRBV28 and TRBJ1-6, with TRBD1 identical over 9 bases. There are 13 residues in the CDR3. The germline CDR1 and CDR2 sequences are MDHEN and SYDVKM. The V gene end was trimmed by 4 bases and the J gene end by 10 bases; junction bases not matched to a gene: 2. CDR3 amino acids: CASSWDRVSPLHF. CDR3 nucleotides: TGTGCCAGCAGTTGGGACAGGGTGTCACCCCTCCACTTT.

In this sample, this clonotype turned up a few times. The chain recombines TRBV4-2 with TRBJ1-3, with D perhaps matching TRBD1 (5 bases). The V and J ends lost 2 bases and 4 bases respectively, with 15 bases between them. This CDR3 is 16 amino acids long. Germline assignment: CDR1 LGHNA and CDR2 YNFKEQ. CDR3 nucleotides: TGTGCCAGCAGCCAACCAGGGCCGTCGTCCGGAAACACCATATATTTT. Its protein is CASSQPGPSSGNTIYF.

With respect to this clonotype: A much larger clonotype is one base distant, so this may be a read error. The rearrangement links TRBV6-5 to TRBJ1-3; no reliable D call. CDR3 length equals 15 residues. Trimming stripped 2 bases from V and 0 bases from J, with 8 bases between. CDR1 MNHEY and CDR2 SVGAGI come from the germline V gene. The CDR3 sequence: CASSYPQDSGNTIYF. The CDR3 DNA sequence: TGTGCCAGCAGTTACCCCCAGGACTCTGGAAACACCATATATTTT.

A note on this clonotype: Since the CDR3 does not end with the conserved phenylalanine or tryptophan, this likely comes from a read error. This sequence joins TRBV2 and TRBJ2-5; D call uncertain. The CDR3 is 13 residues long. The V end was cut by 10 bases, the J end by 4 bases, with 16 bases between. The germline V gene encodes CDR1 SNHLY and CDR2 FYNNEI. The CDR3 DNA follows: TGTGCCATCACTACGCCTATGGGAGAGACCCAGTACTCC. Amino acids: CAITTPMGETQYS.

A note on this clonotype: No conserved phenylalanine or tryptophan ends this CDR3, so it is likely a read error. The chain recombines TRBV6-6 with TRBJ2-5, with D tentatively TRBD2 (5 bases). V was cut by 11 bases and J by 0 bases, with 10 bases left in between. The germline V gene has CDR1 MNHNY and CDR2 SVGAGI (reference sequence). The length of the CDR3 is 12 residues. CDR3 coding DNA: TGTGCCCGCGGGTCGAACCAAGAGACCCAGTACATC. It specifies CARGSNQETQYI.

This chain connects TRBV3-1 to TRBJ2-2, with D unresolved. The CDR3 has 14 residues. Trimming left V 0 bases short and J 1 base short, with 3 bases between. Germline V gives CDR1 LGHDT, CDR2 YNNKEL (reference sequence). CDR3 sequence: CASSQDGNTGELFF. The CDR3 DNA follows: TGTGCCAGCAGCCAAGATGGGAACACCGGGGAGCTGTTTTTT. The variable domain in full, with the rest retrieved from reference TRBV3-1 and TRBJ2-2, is DTAVSQTPKYLVTQMGNDKSIKCEQNLGHDTMYWYKQDSKKFLKIMFSYNNKELIINETVPNRFSPKSPDKAHLNLHINSLELGDSAVYFCASSQDGNTGELFFGEGSRLTVL.

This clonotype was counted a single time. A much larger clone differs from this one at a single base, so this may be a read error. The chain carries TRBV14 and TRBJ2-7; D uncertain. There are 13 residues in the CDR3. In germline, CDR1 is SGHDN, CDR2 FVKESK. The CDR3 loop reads CASSQVRSYERYF. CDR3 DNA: TGTGCCAGCAGCCAAGTAAGGTCCTACGAGCGGTACTTC.

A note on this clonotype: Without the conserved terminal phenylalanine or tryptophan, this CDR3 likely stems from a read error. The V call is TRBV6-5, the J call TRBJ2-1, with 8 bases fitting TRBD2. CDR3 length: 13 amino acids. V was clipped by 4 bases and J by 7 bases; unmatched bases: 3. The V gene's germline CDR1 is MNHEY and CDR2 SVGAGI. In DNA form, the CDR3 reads TGTGCCAGCAGTTTCTCTAGCGGGAATGAGCAGTTCCTC. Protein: CASSFSSGNEQFL.

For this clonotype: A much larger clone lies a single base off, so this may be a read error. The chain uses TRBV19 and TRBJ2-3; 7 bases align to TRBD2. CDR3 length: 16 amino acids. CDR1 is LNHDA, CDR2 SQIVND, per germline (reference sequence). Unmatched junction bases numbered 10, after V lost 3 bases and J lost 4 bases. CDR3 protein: CASSIWSGTSADTQYF. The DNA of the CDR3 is TGTGCCAGTAGTATCTGGAGCGGAACTAGCGCAGATACGCAGTATTTT.

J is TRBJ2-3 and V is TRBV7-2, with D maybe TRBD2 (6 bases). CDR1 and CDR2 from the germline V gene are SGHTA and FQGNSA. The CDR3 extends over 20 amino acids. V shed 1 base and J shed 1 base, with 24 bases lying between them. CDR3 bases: TGTGCCAGCAGCTTAGTTCTCTCAGGCTGGCGGAGGGACGGCACAGATACGCAGTATTTT. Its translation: CASSLVLSGWRRDGTDTQYF.

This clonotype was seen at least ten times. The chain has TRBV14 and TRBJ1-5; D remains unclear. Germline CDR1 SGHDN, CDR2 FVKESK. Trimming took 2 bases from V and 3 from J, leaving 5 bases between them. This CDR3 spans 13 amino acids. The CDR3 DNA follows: TGTGCCAGCAGCCAACACAACAATCAGCCCCAGCATTTT. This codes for CASSQHNNQPQHF. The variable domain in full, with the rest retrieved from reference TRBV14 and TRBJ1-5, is EAGVTQFPSHSVIEKGQTVTLRCDPISGHDNLYWYRRVMGKEIKFLLHFVKESKQDESGMPNNRFLAERTGGTYSTLKVQPAELEDSGVYFCASSQHNNQPQHFGDGTRLSIL.

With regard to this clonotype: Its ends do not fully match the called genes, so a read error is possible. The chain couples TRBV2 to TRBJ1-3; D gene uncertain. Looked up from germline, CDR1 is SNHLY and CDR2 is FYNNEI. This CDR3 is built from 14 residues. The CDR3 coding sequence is TGTGCCAGCAGCCCGGGAAGCTCTGGAAACACCTTATATTTT. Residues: CASSPGSSGNTLYF.

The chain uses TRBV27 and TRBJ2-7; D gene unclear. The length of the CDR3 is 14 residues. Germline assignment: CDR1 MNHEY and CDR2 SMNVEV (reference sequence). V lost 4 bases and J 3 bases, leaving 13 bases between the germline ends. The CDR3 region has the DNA TGTGCCAGCAGTTGGGCAGGCACTTACTACGAGCAGTACTTC. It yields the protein CASSWAGTYYEQYF.

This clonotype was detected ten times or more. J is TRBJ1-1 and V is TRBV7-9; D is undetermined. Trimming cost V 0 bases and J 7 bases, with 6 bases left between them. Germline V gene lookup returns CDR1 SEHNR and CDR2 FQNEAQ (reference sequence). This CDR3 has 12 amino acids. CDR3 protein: CASSLARNEAFF. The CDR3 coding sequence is TGTGCCAGCAGCTTAGCGCGAAATGAAGCTTTCTTT.

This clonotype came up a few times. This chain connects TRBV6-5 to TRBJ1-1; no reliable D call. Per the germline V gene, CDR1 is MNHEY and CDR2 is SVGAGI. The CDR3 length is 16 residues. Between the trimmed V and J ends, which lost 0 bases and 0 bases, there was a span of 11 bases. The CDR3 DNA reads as TGTGCCAGCAGTTACTCTGGGGTCGGGTTGAACACTGAAGCTTTCTTT. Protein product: CASSYSGVGLNTEAFF.

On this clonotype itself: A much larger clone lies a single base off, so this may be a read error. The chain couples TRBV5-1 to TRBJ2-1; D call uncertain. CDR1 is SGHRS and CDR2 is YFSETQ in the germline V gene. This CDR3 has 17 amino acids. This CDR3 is CAGSQLPPPSSYNEQFF. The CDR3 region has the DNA TGCGCCGGCAGCCAGTTACCACCCCCCAGCTCCTACAATGAGCAGTTCTTC.

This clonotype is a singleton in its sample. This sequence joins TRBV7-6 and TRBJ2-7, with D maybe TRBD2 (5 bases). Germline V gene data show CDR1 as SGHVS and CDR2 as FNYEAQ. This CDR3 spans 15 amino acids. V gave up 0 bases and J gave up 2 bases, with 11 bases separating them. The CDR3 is CASSLALSGTYEQYF. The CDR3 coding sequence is TGTGCCAGCAGCTTAGCGCTGTCGGGAACCTACGAGCAGTACTTC.